These 17 T cell receptor beta chains came from one sample sequenced in a study of beta chain features in type 1 diabetes. Regarding the study as a whole: Among all four CD4+ subsets, Type 1 diabetes patients had TCRB CDR3s that were moderately but significantly shorter.

Their target antigens are unknown. Sequenced material consisted of expressed TCRB transcripts (all of the isolated RNA was reverse transcribed). Libraries were prepared by immunoSEQ multiplex PCR; TCRdb keeps only in-frame clonotypes and omits some of them. The profile covers 200,000 to 250,000 clones, with around 14% appearing a single time and about 0.018% taken by the ten largest. The sequencing sample was made of naive CD4+ T cells from blood. These receptors were taken from a man between 25 and 39 years old with type 1 diabetes.

The rearrangement links TRBV10-3 to TRBJ2-3, with 7 bases aligning to TRBD2. CDR1 ENHRY and CDR2 SYGVKD come from the germline V gene. The CDR3 extends over 15 amino acids. V was clipped by 10 bases and J by 1 base; unmatched bases: 11. The CDR3 is CATLESSGGTDTQYF. The CDR3 nucleotides read TGTGCCACGCTAGAATCTAGCGGTGGCACAGATACGCAGTATTTT.

This clone was counted only a few times. This chain uses TRBV10-3 with TRBJ1-1; tentatively, D is TRBD1 (6 bases). Germline values: CDR1 ENHRY, CDR2 SYGVKD. The CDR3 is 14 amino acids. Trimming took 3 bases from V and 0 from J, leaving 8 bases between them. The CDR3 DNA follows: TGTGCCATCAGTGACAGGGGCCTGAACACTGAAGCTTTCTTT. This encodes CAISDRGLNTEAFF.

This chain connects TRBV2 to TRBJ1-1; 8 bases align to TRBD1. The CDR3 loop spans 13 amino acids. The germline V gene encodes CDR1 SNHLY and CDR2 FYNNEI. V shed 6 bases and J 4 bases; nucleotides not matched to a gene: 4. The CDR3 DNA is TGTGCCAGCAGAGGACAGGGTAGCACTGAAGCTTTCTTT. It encodes CASRGQGSTEAFF. Full variable domain (remainder filled in from reference TRBV2 and TRBJ1-1): EPEVTQTPSHQVTQMGQEVILRCVPISNHLYFYWYRQILGQKVEFLVSFYNNEISEKSEIFDDQFSVERPDGSNFTLKIRSTKLEDSAMYFCASRGQGSTEAFFGQGTRLTVV.

This clone was recorded a few times. The chain employs TRBV5-1 and TRBJ2-6, with D unresolved. The length of the CDR3 is 15 residues. V dropped 0 bases and J dropped 0 bases, with 4 bases sitting between them. Germline CDR1 is SGHRS and CDR2 is YFSETQ. The DNA for the CDR3 is TGCGCCAGCAGCTTGGAGAGCTCTGGGGCCAACGTCCTGACTTTC. Encoded protein: CASSLESSGANVLTF.

This clone was recorded a few times. The chain links TRBV4-1 to TRBJ1-2, with 9 nucleotides matching TRBD1. Looked up from germline, CDR1 is MGHRA and CDR2 is YSYEKL. This CDR3 is built from 15 residues. The ends lost 3 bases at V and 6 bases at J; junction bases unmatched: 8. CDR3 DNA sequence: TGCGCCAGCAGCCATGGAAGAGGGACAGGGAATGGCTACACCTTC. Amino acids: CASSHGRGTGNGYTF.

This chain connects TRBV7-2 to TRBJ2-1, with D uncertain. Germline V lookup: CDR1 SGHTA, CDR2 FQGNSA. The CDR3 consists of 15 residues. V dropped 5 bases and J dropped 1 base, with 12 bases sitting between them. The CDR3: CASSRMIGSYNEQFF. The CDR3 coding sequence is TGTGCCAGCAGCCGTATGATCGGTTCCTACAATGAGCAGTTCTTC. Drawing the rest from reference TRBV7-2 and TRBJ2-1, the complete variable domain is GAGVSQSPSNKVTEKGKDVELRCDPISGHTALYWYRQSLGQGLEFLIYFQGNSAPDKSGLPSDRFSAERTGGSVSTLTIQRTQQEDSAVYLCASSRMIGSYNEQFFGPGTRLTVL.

The CDR3 sequence is CASKPLVLAGETQYF. As DNA, the CDR3 is TGTGCCAGCAAACCCTTGGTCCTAGCCGGTGAGACCCAGTACTTC. The chain has TRBV2 and TRBJ2-5, with D possibly TRBD2 on 5 matching bases. This CDR3 comprises 15 residues. Germline lookup yields CDR1 SNHLY and CDR2 FYNNEI. Trimming took off 7 bases at V and 5 bases at J, with 20 bases between the two ends.

V usage is TRBV19 and J usage is TRBJ1-5; TRBD1 agrees at 7 bases. Germline V gene lookup returns CDR1 LNHDA and CDR2 SQIVND (reference sequence). V shed 3 bases and J 6 bases; nucleotides not matched to a gene: 11. This CDR3 region has 16 residues. The CDR3 nucleotides read TGTGCCAGTAGTATTCGGGAGGGGGCGCGGGGTCAGCCCCAGCATTTT. The encoded protein is CASSIREGARGQPQHF. The whole variable domain, remainder taken from reference TRBV19 and TRBJ1-5, is DGGITQSPKYLFRKEGQNVTLSCEQNLNHDAMYWYRQDPGQGLRLIYYSQIVNDFQKGDIAEGYSVSREKKESFPLTVTSAQKNPTAFYLCASSIREGARGQPQHFGDGTRLSIL.

The J gene is TRBJ2-1, the V gene TRBV10-2; 9 nucleotides match TRBD1. The CDR3 has 15 amino acids. Trimming removed 3 bases from V and 3 bases from J; junction bases left unmatched: 3. CDR1 and CDR2 (germline): WSHSY, SAAADI. The DNA for the CDR3 is TGCGCCAGCAGTGAATGGACAGGGGTCTACAATGAGCAGTTCTTC. Translation: CASSEWTGVYNEQFF.

The V call is TRBV5-4, the J call TRBJ2-3, with 13 bases lining up with TRBD2. The trim removed 4 bases at V and 7 bases at J, leaving 3 bases unmatched. This CDR3 is 14 amino acids long. CDR1 is SGHNT, CDR2 YYREEE, per germline (reference sequence). In DNA, the CDR3 is TGTGCCAGCAGCCCGGGACTAGCGGGAAATACGCAGTATTTT. The encoded protein is CASSPGLAGNTQYF.

This clone was detected only a few times. The chain uses TRBV6-5 and TRBJ2-4; 9 bases are shared with TRBD1. This CDR3 is built from 13 residues. From germline, CDR1 is MNHEY and CDR2 SVGAGI. V lost 8 bases and J lost 1; bases outside the gene matches: 0. CDR3 in amino acids: CASGQGAKNIQYF. The CDR3 DNA follows: TGTGCCAGCGGACAGGGGGCCAAAAACATTCAGTACTTC.

This clone has a handful of counts. V gene TRBV21-1 combines with J gene TRBJ2-5; the table names TRBD2, a call not compared with the DNA. TRBV21-1 has pseudogene status. The CDR3 runs 9 residues. The CDR3 protein is CASSNLKYF. The CDR3 DNA is TGTGCCAGCAGCAATCTAAAGTACTTC.

The J gene is TRBJ2-7, the V gene TRBV30, with a possible D match to TRBD1 (5 bases). V dropped 3 bases and J dropped 4 bases, with 13 bases sitting between them. Germline V CDR1 and CDR2: GTSNPN, SVGIG (reference sequence). There are 13 residues in the CDR3. The CDR3 nucleotides are TGTGCCTGGAGCGTCGGACAAATTTACGAGCAGTACTTC. Translated: CAWSVGQIYEQYF.

The chain links TRBV7-2 to TRBJ2-5; D is uncertain. TRBJ2-7 matches the DNA end more closely, so the J call is doubtful. This CDR3 is 12 amino acids long. CDR1 and CDR2 (germline): SGHTA, FQGNSA. The CDR3 loop is CASRSRSYEQYF. The CDR3 nucleotides read TGTGCCAGCAGATCGCGGTCCTACGAGCAGTACTTC.

The chain is built from TRBV5-1 and TRBJ2-2; 10 bases map to TRBD1. V lost 3 bases to trimming and J lost 3 bases; unmatched junction nucleotides: 5. The length of the CDR3 is 16 residues. Germline CDR1 reads SGHRS; CDR2 reads YFSETQ. CDR3 coding DNA: TGCGCCAGCAGCTGGGGGGACAGGGGCTACACCGGGGAGCTGTTTTTT. Residues: CASSWGDRGYTGELFF.

The chain carries TRBV6-1 and TRBJ1-1; 9 positions agree with TRBD1. The trim removed 10 bases at V and 5 bases at J, leaving 8 bases unmatched. CDR3 length: 13 amino acids. Germline V gives CDR1 MNHNS, CDR2 SASEGT. The CDR3 loop is CATSGTGTTEAFF. The DNA of the CDR3 is TGTGCCACTTCCGGGACAGGGACTACTGAAGCTTTCTTT.

V is TRBV15 and J is TRBJ2-7, with 7 bases lining up with TRBD2. Trimming cost V 5 bases and J 2 bases; bases outside gene matches: 9. In germline, CDR1 is LNHNV, CDR2 YYDKDF (reference sequence). The CDR3 length is 15 residues. CDR3 DNA sequence: TGTGCCACCAGCTCTCGAGGGAGGGGAACCTACGAGCAGTACTTC. It yields the protein CATSSRGRGTYEQYF.